These T cell receptor beta chains were read from a single sample in a study of blood T cell repertoires in COVID-19. Clones were read by immunoSEQ multiplex PCR, and TCRdb kept only the in-frame ones, dropping some. Of around 62,000 clones listed, roughly 88% are singletons. Sequenced sample: peripheral blood. These receptors all come from a woman aged 55-70 years with COVID-19, enrolled during active disease. Each CDR3 is given without its conserved first and last residue. Fields, in order: CDR3 protein, J gene, V gene.

ASSQGTGAINYGYT | TRBJ1-2 | TRBV4-2
AIRRLGNTGELF | TRBJ2-2 | TRBV10-3
ARGEEGARDSNPNQPQH | TRBJ1-5 | TRBV10-1
ASSLTGTGGAGTDTQY | TRBJ2-3 | TRBV5-4
ASILQGRTTEAF | TRBJ1-1 | TRBV6-6
ASNTGGSNQPQH | TRBJ1-5 | TRBV28
AWSQGQGYT | TRBJ1-2 | TRBV30
ASSYNRKETQY | TRBJ2-5 | TRBV6-5
ASSQGSHIQSPLH | TRBJ1-6 | TRBV3-1/TRBV3-2
ASSTTGSKEQY | TRBJ2-7 | TRBV5-4
ASSLGRGGYTQY | TRBJ2-3 | TRBV7-2
ASSLVDSKGEKLF | TRBJ1-4 | TRBV7-9
ASSVERNTDTQY | TRBJ2-3 | TRBV9
ASIRDNTYEQY | TRBJ2-7 | TRBV2
ASSSSSSGPYNEQF | TRBJ2-1 | TRBV7-7
ASSLEWDRGSTDTQY | TRBJ2-3 | TRBV13
ASSLTVRGLVYNEQF | TRBJ2-1 | TRBV7-6
ASSLLAGAYTQY | TRBJ2-3 | TRBV5-1
ASSLQVPGELF | TRBJ2-2 | TRBV7-2
ASTLLGARGYT | TRBJ1-2 | TRBV28
ASSRERVDTQY | TRBJ2-3 | TRBV7-8
AWTRTGDGYT | TRBJ1-2 | TRBV30
ASSEGRGPNYGYT | TRBJ1-2 | TRBV2
AWSFRDRSYEQY | TRBJ2-7 | TRBV30
ASSQDLLAGVYNEQF | TRBJ2-1 | TRBV4-3
ASSPGTVQETQY | TRBJ2-5 | TRBV18
AISVGTGIVEQY | TRBJ2-7 | TRBV10-3
ASSQGIGSPAD | TRBJ2-3 | TRBV4-1
ASSVAQGRDEQY | TRBJ2-7 | TRBV9
ASSPRSNQPQH | TRBJ1-5 | TRBV7-2
ASSQGQTTTYEQY | TRBJ2-7 | TRBV4-3
ASSVLSGNTIY | TRBJ1-3 | TRBV2
ASSVGGGSNEQF | TRBJ2-1 | TRBV9
ASSITSGNSYNEQF | TRBJ2-1 | TRBV7-2
AIRTENTGELF | TRBJ2-2 | TRBV5-1
ASSYSAGSNYGYT | TRBJ1-2 | TRBV6-5
ASSLGQGNYGYT | TRBJ1-2 | TRBV5-1
ATSDFLHEQF | TRBJ2-1 | TRBV24-1
ASSSMASGGEYEQY | TRBJ2-7 | TRBV7-2
ASSFRLAGRNEQF | TRBJ2-1 | TRBV7-9
ASSPNRADIQY | TRBJ2-4 | TRBV18
ASSDSVSEQF | TRBJ2-1 | TRBV10-1
ASSQGANEQF | TRBJ2-1 | TRBV11-2
ASSRTSGWETQY | TRBJ2-5 | TRBV7-2
ASRSSGKYEQF | TRBJ2-1 | TRBV6-6
ASTSEVLSYGYT | TRBJ1-2 | TRBV28
ASSLGQGSYEQY | TRBJ2-7 | TRBV5-1
ASSYFPSGGTEAF | TRBJ1-1 | TRBV6-5
ASSLAYSGTEAF | TRBJ1-1 | TRBV7-2
ASSVGSSDYEQY | TRBJ2-7 | TRBV9
ASGGSVVYGYT | TRBJ1-2 | TRBV5-7
ALGRTGDPMNTEAF | TRBJ1-1 | TRBV7-2
ASSQDLGGAYGYT | TRBJ1-2 | TRBV4-3
ASSQTGPGAYGYT | TRBJ1-2 | TRBV6-5
ASSLASSIGTGFYEQY | TRBJ2-7 | TRBV7-8
ASSLGQGPDYEQY | TRBJ2-7 | TRBV5-4